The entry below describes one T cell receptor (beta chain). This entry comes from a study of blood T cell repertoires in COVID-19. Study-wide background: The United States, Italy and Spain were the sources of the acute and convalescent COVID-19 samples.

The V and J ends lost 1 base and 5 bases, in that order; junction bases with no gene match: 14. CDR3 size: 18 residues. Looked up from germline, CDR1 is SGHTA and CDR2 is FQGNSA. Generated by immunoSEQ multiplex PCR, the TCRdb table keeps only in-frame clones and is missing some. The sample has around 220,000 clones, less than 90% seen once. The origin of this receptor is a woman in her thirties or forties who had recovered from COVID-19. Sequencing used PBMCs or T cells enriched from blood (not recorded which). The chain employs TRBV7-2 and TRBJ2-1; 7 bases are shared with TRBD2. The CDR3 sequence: CASSLGVAGANPNNEQFF. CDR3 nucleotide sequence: TGTGCCAGCAGCTTAGGGGTAGCGGGTGCGAACCCGAACAATGAGCAGTTCTTC.